This T cell receptor (beta chain) was documented in a study of cytomegalovirus exposure and HLA in healthy donors. Findings and limits, study-wide: TCR beta chains numbering about 160 were designated cytomegalovirus-associated.

On this clone: Antigen: not known.

Trimming pared 5 bases from V and 0 bases from J, leaving 14 bases between. The CDR3 loop spans 16 amino acids. CDR1 and CDR2 from the germline V gene are MRHNA and SNTAGT. The protocol was immunoSEQ multiplex PCR, while the TCRdb copy is restricted to in-frame clones and leaves out a portion. The sample has approximately 300,000 clones, roughly 90% seen once. The receptor was isolated from a young woman in good health and CMV-seronegative. Sequenced sample: PBMCs. V and J are TRBV6-4 and TRBJ2-4; D might be TRBD2 (6 bases). The CDR3 sequence is CASSHSGILAKNIQYF. For the CDR3, the DNA is TGTGCCAGCAGTCATAGCGGAATCCTAGCCAAAAACATTCAGTACTTC.